This TCR beta chain was identified in a study of shared T cell receptors in the human thymus. Using immunoSEQ multiplex PCR, the repertoire was profiled, and TCRdb retains in-frame clones only, with some absent. The sample holds approximately 760,000 clones, approximately 83% seen once. Germline loops: CDR1 SGHAT, CDR2 FQNNGV. V gave up 0 bases and J gave up 4 bases, with 10 bases separating them. The CDR3 sequence is 16 residues long. These data were likewise used in another study, on human thymus T cells. That source reports: Having corrective surgery for congenital heart defects, healthy Finnish infants were the ones who donated. Thymus pieces cut out during corrective heart surgery were the tissue that was used. Thymic and blood repertoires appeared to display a bias in their usage of V and J genes. Related work found strong thymic repertoire overlap between unrelated individuals.

This TCR was sampled from a girl under three years old with a congenital heart defect. Material: thymocytes. The chain links TRBV11-2 to TRBJ2-6; D is possibly TRBD1 (6 bases). CDR3 amino acids: CASSLDRGVGANVLTF. CDR3 sequence (DNA): TGTGCCAGCAGCTTAGACAGGGGCGTCGGGGCCAACGTCCTGACTTTC.